These 15 T cell receptor beta chains came from one sample sequenced in a study of molecular identifiers for immune sequencing clone quantification listed by TCRdb under 2018. Library preparation used PCR. TCRdb shows the sequencer as Illumina HiSeq 4000. The public reads were quality trimmed at Q25 with fastp and then assembled into clones with MiXCR by TCRdb, keeping productive beta chains. Entries that share a CDR3 protein sequence are merged under the most common genes and DNA. The sample table records approximately 63,000 distinct CDR3 sequences; about a fifth of these occur just once. Around 1.4% of the sample goes to the ten largest clones. The sequenced material came from naive CD8+ T cells from blood, with Jurkat cell RNA spiked in. Reading the label with the study, this specimen's cell subset or site is: FACS-sorted CD8+CD4-CCR7+CD45RA+ naive T cells. The receptors here all came from a human donor in good health. Some libraries in this study had Jurkat cell RNA spiked in.

This clonotype showed up just a few times. The chain couples TRBV27 to TRBJ2-7; tentatively, D is TRBD2 (5 bases). This CDR3 spans 13 amino acids. Trimming left V 3 bases short and J 3 bases short, with 9 bases between. CDR1 and CDR2 from the germline V gene are MNHEY and SMNVEV (reference sequence). CDR3 nucleotides: TGTGCCAGCAGTTTGACGGGAAACTACGAGCAGTACTTC. It yields the protein CASSLTGNYEQYF.

This clonotype was counted a few times. V is TRBV27 and J is TRBJ1-1; D possibly corresponds to TRBD1 (5 bases). CDR1 and CDR2 (germline): MNHEY, SMNVEV (reference sequence). Trimming removed 5 bases at V and 2 bases at J, with 12 bases between. CDR3 length: 14 residues. The DNA of the CDR3 is TGTGCCAGCAGTCCTCGGGGGGTCAACACTGAAGCTTTCTTT. It encodes CASSPRGVNTEAFF.

This clonotype was counted ten times or more. V and J are TRBV4-1 and TRBJ2-7, with D tentatively TRBD1 (5 bases). The CDR3 contains 13 residues. V gave up 5 bases and J gave up 2 bases, with 10 bases separating them. Germline CDR1 reads MGHRA; CDR2 reads YSYEKL. DNA for the CDR3: TGCGCCAGCAGCGAACAGGAACCCTACGAGCAGTACTTC. It yields the protein CASSEQEPYEQYF.

To note about this clonotype: This may be a read error, as it is one base from a much larger clone. This sequence joins TRBV6-2 or TRBV6-3 and TRBJ2-1, with D possibly TRBD2 on 5 matching bases. CDR1 is MNHEY and CDR2 is SVGEGT in the germline V gene. The CDR3 is 14 amino acids. The germline V and J ends were trimmed by 8 bases and 10 bases, with 21 bases remaining between them. CDR3 region: CASADQLLGPEQFF. The DNA for the CDR3 is TGTGCCAGCGCCGACCAGCTACTAGGGCCGGAGCAGTTCTTC.

This clonotype was recorded many times. The chain uses TRBV6-5 and TRBJ1-5; maybe TRBD1 (5 bases). Germline V gene lookup returns CDR1 MNHEY and CDR2 SVGAGI. The CDR3 consists of 15 residues. The V end was cut by 5 bases, the J end by 0 bases, with 11 bases between. In nucleotides, the CDR3 is TGTGCCAGCAGTCCGACAGATTATAGCAATCAGCCCCAGCATTTT. Its translation: CASSPTDYSNQPQHF.

On this clonotype: A much larger clone differs by one base, so this may be a read error. The J gene is TRBJ2-7, the V gene TRBV20-1; TRBD1 matches at 8 bases. CDR1 is DFQATT and CDR2 is SNEGSKA in the germline V gene (reference sequence). After removal of 3 bases from V and 4 bases from J, the junction contained 8 bases not matched to a gene. CDR3 length: 14 residues. The CDR3 spells CSASPRGQVYEQYF. The CDR3 DNA reads as TGCAGTGCTAGTCCGAGGGGACAGGTATACGAGCAGTACTTC.

This clonotype was recorded at least ten times. The chain uses TRBV20-1 and TRBJ2-7; 13 bases are shared with TRBD2. Germline V gives CDR1 DFQATT, CDR2 SNEGSKA (reference sequence). With V trimmed by 7 bases and J by 9 bases, 9 bases remained unmatched. This CDR3 is built from 13 residues. The CDR3 bases are TGCAGTGGACCTACTAGCGGGAGGGCCCGGCAGTACTTC. This translates into CSGPTSGRARQYF.

There are many counts of this clonotype. This rearrangement joins TRBV11-2 to TRBJ2-1; the D gene is possibly TRBD2 (6 bases). The CDR3 runs 14 residues. The germline V and J ends were trimmed by 1 base and 13 bases, with 17 bases remaining between them. Germline lookup yields CDR1 SGHAT and CDR2 FQNNGV. The CDR3 DNA sequence: TGTGCCAGCAGCTTAGTTACTAGCTCGGGCCTCCAGTTCTTC. Its translation: CASSLVTSSGLQFF. Filled out from reference TRBV11-2 and TRBJ2-1, the complete variable domain reads EAGVAQSPRYKIIEKRQSVAFWCNPISGHATLYWYQQILGQGPKLLIQFQNNGVVDDSQLPKDRFSAERLKGVDSTLKIQPAKLEDSAVYLCASSLVTSSGLQFFGPGTRLTVL.

This clonotype was detected many times. The chain joins TRBV2 to TRBJ2-5; D ambiguous. This CDR3 spans 13 amino acids. Trimming took off 2 bases at V and 1 base at J, with 5 bases between the two ends. Germline CDR1 reads SNHLY; CDR2 reads FYNNEI. The CDR3 DNA follows: TGTGCCAGCAGTGAAACTACCCAAGAGACCCAGTACTTC. Its translation is CASSETTQETQYF.

This clonotype was seen ten or more times. This rearrangement joins TRBV9 to TRBJ1-4; no clear D gene. The V end was cut by 3 bases, the J end by 2 bases, with 11 bases between. CDR1 and CDR2 from the germline V gene are SGDLS and YYNGEE. This CDR3 comprises 15 residues. The DNA for the CDR3 is TGTGCCAGCAGCGCTAAGGGAGATACTAATGAAAAACTGTTTTTT. It yields the protein CASSAKGDTNEKLFF.

This clonotype has at least ten counts. This chain connects TRBV7-2 to TRBJ2-7, with a tentative D call TRBD1 (5 bases). Trimming removed 4 bases from V and 3 bases from J, with 10 bases in between. This CDR3 has 13 residues. Per germline, CDR1 SGHTA and CDR2 FQGNSA. CDR3 sequence (DNA): TGTGCCAGCAGCTACGACAGAAACTACGAGCAGTACTTC. Translation: CASSYDRNYEQYF.

This clonotype was counted ten times or more. The gene calls are TRBV7-9 and TRBJ1-1; 9 nucleotides line up with TRBD1. The junction had 4 bases not matched to a gene; V was cut back by 4 bases and J by 1 base. This CDR3 spans 15 amino acids. Germline values: CDR1 SEHNR, CDR2 FQNEAQ (reference sequence). The CDR3: CASSSQDRGNTEAFF. Here the CDR3 DNA reads TGTGCCAGCAGCTCGCAGGACAGGGGGAACACTGAAGCTTTCTTT.

Details on this clonotype: This may arise from a read error, as a much more abundant clone is one base away. The chain has TRBV27 and TRBJ2-3; no definite D call. The V gene's germline CDR1 is MNHEY and CDR2 SMNVEV (reference sequence). The CDR3 consists of 14 residues. DNA of the CDR3: TGTGCCGGCAGTTTACGACGAAACACAGATACGCAGTATTTT. It specifies CAGSLRRNTDTQYF.

This clonotype was found once. A much larger clone lies a single base off, so this may be a read error. V and J are TRBV5-6 and TRBJ2-3; D is undetermined. Germline V lookup: CDR1 SGHDT, CDR2 YYEEEE. Trimming took off 3 bases at V and 4 bases at J, with 9 bases between the two ends. This CDR3 is built from 13 residues. CDR3 amino acids: CASSSSFPDTQYF. The CDR3 nucleotides are TGTGCCAGCAGCTCGTCGTTTCCAGATACGCAGTATTTT. The entire variable domain, with the rest obtained from reference TRBV5-6 and TRBJ2-3, is as follows: DAGVTQSPTHLIKTRGQQVTLRCSPKSGHDTVSWYQQALGQGPQFIFQYYEEEERQRGNFPDRFSGHQFPNYSSELNVNALLLGDSALYLCASSSSFPDTQYFGPGTRLTVL.

This sequence joins TRBV10-3 and TRBJ2-2; 11 bases align to TRBD2. Looked up from germline, CDR1 is ENHRY and CDR2 is SYGVKD. This CDR3 has 16 residues. Trimming at V came to 6 bases and at J to 1 base, leaving 4 bases not matched to a gene. DNA for the CDR3: TGTGCCATCAGATCTAGCGGGAGGCTGAACACCGGGGAGCTGTTTTTT. Protein: CAIRSSGRLNTGELFF.